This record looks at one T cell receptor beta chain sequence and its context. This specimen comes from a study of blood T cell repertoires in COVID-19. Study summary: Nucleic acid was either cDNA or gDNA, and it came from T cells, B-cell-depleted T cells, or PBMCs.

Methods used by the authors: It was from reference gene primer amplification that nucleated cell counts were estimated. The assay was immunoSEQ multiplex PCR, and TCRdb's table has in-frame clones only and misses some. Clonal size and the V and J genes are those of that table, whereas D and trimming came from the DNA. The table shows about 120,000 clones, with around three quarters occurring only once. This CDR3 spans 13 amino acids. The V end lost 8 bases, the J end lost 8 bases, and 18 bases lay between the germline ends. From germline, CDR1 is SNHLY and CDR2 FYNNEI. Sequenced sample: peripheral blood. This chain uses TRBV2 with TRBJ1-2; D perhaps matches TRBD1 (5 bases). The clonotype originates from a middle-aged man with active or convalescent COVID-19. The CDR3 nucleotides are TGTGCCAGCTTAACAGGAAGATCGGTGGGCTACACCTTC. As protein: CASLTGRSVGYTF.